This section outlines one T cell receptor beta chain sequence together with its context. There are a few counts of this clone. Its antigen target is currently unknown. There are no base qualities to consult, and no much larger clone falls within one base. The sample belongs to a study of cytomegalovirus exposure and HLA in healthy donors (dated by TCRdb to the late 2010s). About the investigation overall: In an earlier analysis of roughly 590 of the donors, 250 to 350 Gb of sequence data and approximately 120 million unique TCR beta sequences from about 179 million T cells were reported. High-throughput TCR immunosequencing, statistical association of individual TCRs with disease status, and machine learning were combined to predict cytomegalovirus infection status. Both class I and class II loci were covered by HLA typing, at four-digit resolution. In a later genetic analysis, genome-wide SNP genotypes for about three fifths of the 666 donors were used, and that subset was treated as a discovery cohort. Among roughly 400 genotyped donors of the cohort, an average of roughly 230,000 unique TCR beta nucleotide sequences was sequenced per donor, of which about 19% were non-productive. The study used immunosequencing to profile the T cell repertoires of more than 650 subjects and linked those repertoires to cytomegalovirus serostatus. The study aimed to test whether signatures of past pathogen exposure could be identified by cataloging public T cell receptors. An early release covering roughly 600 HLA-typed donors comprised approximately 290 gigabases of sequencing data and tens of millions of unique TCR sequences. Of the roughly 400 genotyped donors, 81% fell in the genetic ancestry cluster associated with self-reported Caucasian donors. Donor age, sex, ethnicity and CMV serostatus were compiled together with the repertoire data. Typing coverage varied by locus: roughly 629-640 donors for A, B, C, DRB1 and DQB1; 522 for DQA1; around 610 for DPA1; roughly 450 for DPB1. In addition to the first cohort of 666 subjects, a separate validation cohort of approximately 110 different subjects was used. Rather than using new phenotypic data, the later analysis identified candidate immune exposures from TCR beta sequences and from how often those sequences occurred across donors. A later analysis re-analyzed previously published TCR beta repertoires from 666 donors and added high-resolution HLA genotyping to study TCR occurrence patterns. Roughly 5 DR-DQ haplotypes were handled as single units for association and clustering because linkage in the cohort was strong. All discovery cohort repertoires had been generated using a single sequencing platform. To decide whether each TCR beta V gene segment behaved as functional or pseudogenic, an earlier analysis of some 580 of the donors relied on high-throughput TCR beta sequencing. What the research found in general, with its limitations: HLA typing was unavailable for some donors at each locus, so association tests used only the typed subset. The authors suggested that the approach could potentially be extended to other disease states and immunological phenotypes. Because the 87-base-pair reads could not distinguish some IMGT-functional V segments, including TRBV6-2 and TRBV6-3, those segments were excluded. The presence/absence analyses assumed that sequencing depth was roughly uniform across donors, and that assumption may not be true. In a later analysis, most CMV-associated TCR beta chains were found to appear HLA-restricted, with HLA associations seemingly driven largely by CMV exposure. When HLA alleles, especially DR and DQ, strongly co-occurred, TCR associations were difficult to assign to individual alleles. Immune exposure information for the cohort was limited to CMV serostatus. A later analysis associated 16,951 TCR beta sequences with specific HLA alleles at a false discovery rate of 0.05. In a later analysis, several top co-occurrence clusters were reported to appear linked to parvovirus B19, influenza, CMV and Epstein-Barr virus. A further reported finding was that TCR beta sequences accurately predicted the HLA-A and HLA-B alleles for most subjects in the first cohort. An earlier analysis of approximately 570 of the donors showed that most TCR beta V segments appeared in productive rearrangements either about 90% or about 30% of the time, which broadly matched IMGT annotations. About 17 rarely observed V segments, including chromosome 9 orphons, were excluded from the earlier analysis of about 610 of the donors because counts were too low. Only TCR beta chains were sequenced in this cohort, and the absence of alpha or paired-chain data limited detectable features. According to a later genetic analysis, donors in an Asian-associated ancestry cluster had fewer N-insertions in productive TCRs than the roughly 670-donor mean. In a later genetic analysis, a missense DCLRE1C variant was associated with V-gene and J-gene trimming of TCR beta chains, and the association was replicated in an independent cohort. Most TCR sequences were seen in very few donors, while some public TCRs were found in many individuals. Cytomegalovirus status was reported to be diagnosed by the classifier with high specificity and sensitivity in both the original and validation cohorts. In the study, approximately 150 TCR beta chains were listed as associated with cytomegalovirus. A cluster of highly shared sequence variants was judged likely to represent a technical artifact of the sequencing pipeline. According to a later analysis, TCR association rates differed among HLA loci, with DRB1 alleles showing the most associated TCRs and HLA-C alleles showing the fewest. Compared with equally common non-associated chains, HLA-associated TCR beta chains in a later analysis were more clonally expanded and had lower generation probabilities. A few of the identified cytomegalovirus-associated TCR beta chains were confirmed in vitro to be specific for cytomegalovirus antigens. Linkage disequilibrium might explain the correlated functional status among segregating V segments, but an unknown experimental factor could not be excluded.

Library preparation was by the immunoSEQ multiplex PCR assay. The multiplex PCR relied on a mix of 60 forward primers for TCR Vbeta segments and 13 reverse primers for TCR Jbeta segments. A multiplex PCR assay on genomic DNA amplified the CDR3 region of rearranged TCR beta genes. The Illumina HiSeq System was used to sequence the amplified TCR beta libraries as 87-base-pair reads. For the original study's pipeline: In a later analysis, roughly 80 million unique TCR beta chains were counted across the 650 to 750 repertoires, and about 9.9 million of these chains were shared by at least two donors. Raw reads were error-corrected and collapsed into unique sequences with a nearest-neighbor algorithm that merged closely related sequences to remove PCR and sequencing errors. To assign V, D and J gene segments, CDR3 sequences were aligned to IMGT reference sequences. For a sequence to be retained, at least a six-nucleotide match to both a V gene segment and a J gene segment was required. A rearrangement was called productive if the CDR3 had no stop codons and remained in frame with V and J, and every other rearrangement was called non-productive. Following IMGT convention, CDR3 was defined as the stretch from the second conserved V-encoded cysteine to the conserved J-encoded phenylalanine. In an earlier analysis of just under 600 of the donors, sequences lacking an unambiguous match to a single V gene segment were excluded. In an earlier analysis of approximately 590 of the donors, a V segment was called functional when productive rearrangements were above 56.7%, and segregating when the standard deviation between donors exceeded 5%. To diagnose cytomegalovirus status from the catalog of TCR beta chain sequences, a statistical classification framework was built. In a later analysis, V and J genes were assigned by comparing TCR nucleotide sequences against IMGT/GENE-DB human TR gene sequences. A later analysis assigned CDR3 sequences and most-parsimonious VDJ recombination scenarios with the TCRdist pipeline. In a later analysis, every TCR beta chain was defined by the combination of its CDR3 amino acid sequence and its V-gene family, and reads without a unique V-gene family were dropped. As a way to deal with suspected cross-contamination and a sequencing artifact, a later analysis dropped hundreds of nucleotide sequences that were highly shared and had low generation probability. A later analysis calculated a clonal expansion index for each public chain from normalized within-repertoire ranks of inferred template counts. In a later analysis, generation probabilities were computed with a VDJ recombination model fitted to out-of-frame rearrangements, and the resulting probabilities were checked against IGoR. A later analysis scored TCR-TCR, TCR-HLA and TCR-CMV co-occurrence with hypergeometric tests, applying a repertoire-size bias correction to TCR pairs. To estimate false discovery rates, a later analysis permuted the HLA or CMV assignments 20 times. In a later analysis, co-occurring TCRs were grouped with DBSCAN, and TCRdist sequence similarity was added when clustering was performed within HLA-allele-positive subsets. For co-occurrence clustering, repertoires with fewer than 30,000 or more than 120,000 public chains were excluded, along with several repertoires with anomalous nucleotide sharing. The clones in this table, taken by TCRdb from immuneACCESS, are in-frame only. Not every clone is retained; where verified, under half of the shortfall comes from an unresolved V gene, and the cause of the rest is unknown. The V and J calls and clone size come from that table; D and trimming were worked out from the DNA. This sample has about 150,000 clones in its table, and less than 9.5% of those were observed once. About 1.7% of the sample belongs to the ten largest clones.

The germline V gene (reference sequence) yields MNHEY for CDR1 and SMNVEV for CDR2. The CDR3 goes from the cysteine to the phenylalanine over 13 residues. The kept DNA is CDR3 alone, 39 bases in frame from the first base. V is trimmed back by 5 bases and J by 7 bases, and the junction contains 5 bases that no gene match accounts for. The cohort consisted of 666 healthy bone marrow donors. Cohort members were all nominally healthy when sampled, although unrecorded immune exposures were likely present. The donor tested CMV seronegative and was one of the 352 seronegative cohort members. Each donor provided a peripheral blood sample, and peripheral blood mononuclear cells were used for TCR beta sequencing. The Qiagen DNeasy Blood Extraction Kit was used to extract genomic DNA from the blood cell samples.

Recombination joined TRBV27 with TRBJ1-1; 9 bases in between match TRBD1. Sequencing was performed on PBMCs. This clonotype was sampled from a male donor in good health and CMV-seronegative. The DNA sequence reads TGTGCCAGCAGTGTGGGACAGGGTATTGAAGCTTTCTTT. Its protein reads: CASSVGQGIEAFF.